A selection of T cell receptor beta chains follows, all from one sample in a study of blood T cell repertoires in COVID-19. Method: immunoSEQ multiplex PCR; TCRdb's copy keeps in-frame clones and lacks some. Of 80,000 or so clones listed, about nine tenths are singletons. Sequenced material: peripheral blood. These receptors all come from a woman aged 55 to 70 with acute or convalescent COVID-19. Each CDR3 is given with its conserved first and last residue. Each record gives: D gene, clone size, J gene, V gene, CDR3 protein, CDR3 DNA. D genes are given only for firm matches. For some rows the clone size is stated as once, few or many, or as a class when expanded; others skip it.

NA NA TRBJ1-2 TRBV6-5 CASSSSTGGYGYTF NA
TRBD2 NA TRBJ2-4 TRBV5-4 CASSLWGKGGSRSKNIQYF TGTGCCAGCAGCTTGTGGGGGAAAGGCGGGAGTAGAAGCAAAAACATTCAGTACTTC
TRBD1 medium-sized TRBJ1-1 TRBV3-1/TRBV3-2 CASSGGTGSKNTEAFF TGTGCCAGCAGCGGGGGGACAGGGTCCAAGAACACTGAAGCTTTCTTT
TRBD1 NA TRBJ2-7 TRBV28 CASRETGAYEQYF TGTGCCAGCAGGGAAACAGGGGCCTACGAGCAGTACTTC
NA NA TRBJ1-3 TRBV5-4 CASSLGGFSGNTIYF TGTGCCAGCAGCTTGGGAGGATTCTCTGGAAACACCATATATTTT
TRBD1 NA TRBJ1-2 TRBV9 CASSAGAPGQGDYGYTF TGTGCCAGCAGCGCCGGAGCCCCGGGACAGGGAGACTATGGCTACACCTTC
TRBD1 NA TRBJ2-7 TRBV4-3 CASSQDAGTGVEQYF TGCGCCAGCAGCCAGGATGCCGGGACAGGGGTCGAGCAGTACTTC
NA NA TRBJ2-1 TRBV11-3 CASSLDHYNEQFF TGTGCCAGCAGCTTAGACCATTACAATGAGCAGTTCTTC
NA NA TRBJ1-2 TRBV28 CASNTDGSNYGYTF TGTGCCAGCAACACGGACGGGAGTAACTATGGCTACACCTTC
TRBD1 few TRBJ1-2 TRBV3-1/TRBV3-2 CASSPYRGLNYGYTF TGTGCCAGCAGCCCATACAGGGGGCTTAACTATGGCTACACCTTC
TRBD1 NA TRBJ1-2 TRBV13 CASSSWDREVGGYTF TGTGCCAGCAGCTCTTGGGACAGGGAAGTGGGCGGCTACACCTTC
NA NA TRBJ1-4 TRBV9 CASSVGPGGGEKLFF TGTGCCAGCAGCGTAGGTCCAGGCGGGGGTGAAAAACTGTTTTTT
TRBD1 NA TRBJ1-5 TRBV19 CASSIEPTGVQPQHF TGTGCCAGTAGTATAGAGCCCACAGGGGTTCAGCCCCAGCATTTT
NA NA TRBJ2-1 TRBV7-6 CASSLEASRYNEQFF TGTGCCAGCAGCTTAGAGGCTAGCCGCTACAATGAGCAGTTCTTC
NA NA TRBJ2-1 TRBV11-2 CASSSKEGTYSYNEQFF TGTGCCAGCAGCTCAAAAGAAGGGACTTACTCCTACAATGAGCAGTTCTTC
NA NA TRBJ2-1 TRBV5-4 CASSLPGLSSYNEQFF TGTGCCAGCAGCTTGCCTGGACTCAGCTCCTACAATGAGCAGTTCTTC
NA NA TRBJ1-2 TRBV4-2 CASSQDSAGLNGYTF TGTGCCAGCAGCCAAGACTCGGCAGGGTTGAATGGCTACACCTTC
TRBD2 NA TRBJ2-1 TRBV19 CASSIRLAGASEQFF TGTGCCAGTAGTATTCGACTAGCGGGAGCGTCGGAGCAGTTCTTC
TRBD1 NA TRBJ2-7 TRBV28 CASSDDRVSSYEQYF TGTGCCAGCAGTGACGACAGGGTTAGCTCCTACGAGCAGTACTTC
TRBD1 NA TRBJ1-1 TRBV19 CASSTVQGAQAFF TGTGCCAGTAGTACGGTACAGGGGGCGCAAGCTTTCTTT
NA NA TRBJ1-4 TRBV4-3 CASSQPRAGGGEKLFF TGCGCCAGCAGCCAACCCAGAGCGGGGGGCGGTGAAAAACTGTTTTTT
NA NA TRBJ2-1 TRBV7-6 CASSLAWRGQKINEQFF TGTGCCAGCAGCTTAGCTTGGAGGGGACAGAAGATCAATGAGCAGTTCTTC
NA NA TRBJ2-7 TRBV6-5 CASSYSVGPGGEQYF TGTGCCAGCAGTTATTCTGTGGGCCCCGGGGGAGAGCAGTACTTC
NA NA TRBJ1-3 TRBV6-5 CASIQQVTGNTIYF TGTGCCAGCATCCAACAGGTCACTGGAAACACCATATATTTT
NA NA TRBJ1-1 TRBV19 CASSIIPIRGNTEAFF TGTGCCAGTAGTATAATTCCCATACGGGGGAACACTGAAGCTTTCTTT
TRBD1 NA TRBJ1-6 TRBV5-1 CASSLTGTERAPLHF TGCGCCAGCAGCCTAACCGGGACAGAGAGGGCCCCCCTCCACTTT
NA NA TRBJ2-3 TRBV20-1 CSGDRADTQYF TGCAGTGGCGATAGAGCAGATACGCAGTATTTT
NA NA TRBJ2-1 TRBV5-5 CASSSTGRSYNEQFF TGTGCCAGCAGCTCGACAGGACGCTCCTACAATGAGCAGTTCTTC
NA NA TRBJ2-5 TRBV7-2 CASSFQGGSGETQYF TGTGCCAGCAGCTTCCAAGGTGGTTCGGGAGAGACCCAGTACTTC
NA NA TRBJ1-5 TRBV7-9 CASSSQNQPQHF TGTGCCAGCAGCTCCCAAAATCAGCCCCAGCATTTT
NA NA TRBJ1-2 TRBV28 CASEAGDGYTF TGTGCCAGCGAGGCGGGGGATGGCTACACCTTC
NA NA TRBJ2-5 TRBV2 CASSVGLSETQYF TGTGCCAGCAGTGTGGGTCTTAGCGAGACCCAGTACTTC
TRBD1 NA TRBJ2-2 TRBV14 CASSQYRDSLDTGELFF TGTGCCAGCAGCCAGTACCGGGACAGTTTAGACACCGGGGAGCTGTTTTTT
NA NA TRBJ1-5 TRBV6-6 CASRPRQGSNQPQHF TGTGCCAGCAGACCCCGCCAGGGTAGCAATCAGCCCCAGCATTTT
NA NA TRBJ1-1 TRBV11-2 CASSFSEANTEAFF TGTGCCAGCAGCTTTTCAGAGGCGAACACTGAAGCTTTCTTT
NA NA TRBJ2-7 TRBV28 CASSLVRTNEQYF TGTGCCAGCAGTTTAGTTCGGACAAACGAGCAGTACTTC
TRBD1 NA TRBJ1-6 TRBV28 CASRPQMGTVNSPLHF TGTGCCAGCAGACCTCAGATGGGGACAGTGAATTCACCCCTCCACTTT
NA NA TRBJ2-3 TRBV28 CASTPVGGVIDTQYF TGTGCCAGCACCCCTGTAGGGGGGGTGATAGATACGCAGTATTTT
NA NA TRBJ1-5 TRBV7-2 CASSLLQGNQPQHF TGTGCCAGCAGCTTACTACAGGGCAATCAGCCCCAGCATTTT
TRBD1 NA TRBJ2-5 TRBV28 CASSSGQTQETQYF TGTGCCAGCAGCTCGGGACAGACCCAAGAGACCCAGTACTTC
NA few TRBJ1-4 TRBV19 CASSTERREKLFF TGTGCCAGTAGTACCGAACGGAGGGAAAAACTGTTTTTT
TRBD1 NA TRBJ1-1 TRBV4-2 CASSQDTRDRGNEAFF TGTGCCAGCAGCCAAGATACACGGGACAGGGGGAATGAAGCTTTCTTT
NA NA TRBJ2-7 TRBV2 CASNYEDKSYEQYF TGTGCCAGCAATTACGAGGACAAATCCTACGAGCAGTACTTC
TRBD1 NA TRBJ2-2 TRBV28 CASSSPSYRGSLGELFF TGTGCCAGCAGTTCCCCTTCTTACAGGGGATCACTAGGGGAGCTGTTTTTT
NA NA TRBJ1-2 TRBV28 CASGQAGQSYGYTF TGTGCCAGCGGACAAGCAGGACAGTCCTATGGCTACACCTTC